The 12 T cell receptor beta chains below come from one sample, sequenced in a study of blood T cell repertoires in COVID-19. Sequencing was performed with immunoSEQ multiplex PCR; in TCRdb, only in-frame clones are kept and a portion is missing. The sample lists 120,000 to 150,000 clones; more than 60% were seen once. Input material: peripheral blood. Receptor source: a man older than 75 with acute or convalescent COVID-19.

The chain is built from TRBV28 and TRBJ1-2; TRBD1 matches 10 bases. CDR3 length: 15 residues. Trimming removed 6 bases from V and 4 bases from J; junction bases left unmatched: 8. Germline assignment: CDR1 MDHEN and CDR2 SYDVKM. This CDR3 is CASSSLGTGVYGYTF. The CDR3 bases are TGTGCCAGCAGCTCACTCGGGACAGGGGTCTATGGCTACACCTTC.

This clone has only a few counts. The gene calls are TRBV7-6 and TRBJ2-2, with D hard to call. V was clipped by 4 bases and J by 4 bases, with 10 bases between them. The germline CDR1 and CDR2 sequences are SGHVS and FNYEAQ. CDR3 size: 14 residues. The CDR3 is CASSSISVTGELFF. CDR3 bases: TGTGCCAGCAGCTCTATATCGGTCACCGGGGAGCTGTTTTTT. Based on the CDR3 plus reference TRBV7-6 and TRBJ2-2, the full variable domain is GAGVSQSPRYKVTKRGQDVALRCDPISGHVSLYWYRQALGQGPEFLTYFNYEAQQDKSGLPNDRFSAERPEGSISTLTIQRTEQRDSAMYRCASSSISVTGELFFGEGSRLTVL.

CDR3 in amino acids: CSVEVGAGDEQYF. In DNA form, the CDR3 reads TGCAGCGTAGAGGTAGGGGCGGGGGACGAGCAGTACTTC. This chain uses TRBV29-1 with TRBJ2-7; 7 bases are shared with TRBD2. From germline, CDR1 is SQVTM and CDR2 ANQGSEA. With 6 bases clipped from V and 5 bases from J, the junction kept 10 bases outside the gene matches. The CDR3 extends over 13 amino acids.

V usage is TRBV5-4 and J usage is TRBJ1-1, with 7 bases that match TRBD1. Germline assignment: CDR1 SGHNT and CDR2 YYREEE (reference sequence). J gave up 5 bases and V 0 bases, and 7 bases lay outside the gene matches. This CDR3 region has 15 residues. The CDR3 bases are TGTGCCAGCAGCTTGGACAGGGGATGGGGAACTGAAGCTTTCTTT. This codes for CASSLDRGWGTEAFF.

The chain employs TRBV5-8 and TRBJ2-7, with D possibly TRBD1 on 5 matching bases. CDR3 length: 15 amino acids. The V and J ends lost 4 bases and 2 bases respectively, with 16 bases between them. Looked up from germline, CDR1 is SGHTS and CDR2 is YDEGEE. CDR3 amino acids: CASSPEVSGTYEQYF. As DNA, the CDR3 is TGTGCCAGCAGCCCAGAAGTTTCAGGGACCTACGAGCAGTACTTC. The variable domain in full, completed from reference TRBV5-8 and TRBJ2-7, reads EAGVTQSPTHLIKTRGQQATLRCSPISGHTSVYWYQQALGLGLQFLLWYDEGEERNRGNFPPRFSGRQFPNYSSELNVNALELEDSALYLCASSPEVSGTYEQYFGPGTRLTVT.

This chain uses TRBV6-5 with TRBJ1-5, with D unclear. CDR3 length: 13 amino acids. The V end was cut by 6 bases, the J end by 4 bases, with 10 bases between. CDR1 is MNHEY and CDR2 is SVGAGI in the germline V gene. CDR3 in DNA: TGTGCCAGCAGAGTAGACGGGAATCAGCCCCAGCATTTT. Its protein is CASRVDGNQPQHF.

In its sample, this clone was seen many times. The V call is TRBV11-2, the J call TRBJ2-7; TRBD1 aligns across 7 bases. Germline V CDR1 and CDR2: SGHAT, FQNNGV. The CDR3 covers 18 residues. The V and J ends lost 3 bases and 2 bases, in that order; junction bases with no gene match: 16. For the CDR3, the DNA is TGTGCCAGCAGCTTGGGGATCGGACGCGGACAGGCGGCCTACGAGCAGTACTTC. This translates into CASSLGIGRGQAAYEQYF.

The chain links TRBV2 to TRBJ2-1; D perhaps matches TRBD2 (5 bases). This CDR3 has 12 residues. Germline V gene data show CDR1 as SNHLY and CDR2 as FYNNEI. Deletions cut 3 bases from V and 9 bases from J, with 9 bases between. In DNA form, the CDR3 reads TGTGCCAGCAGTGAGGGAGAGAGTGAGCAGTTCTTC. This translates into CASSEGESEQFF.

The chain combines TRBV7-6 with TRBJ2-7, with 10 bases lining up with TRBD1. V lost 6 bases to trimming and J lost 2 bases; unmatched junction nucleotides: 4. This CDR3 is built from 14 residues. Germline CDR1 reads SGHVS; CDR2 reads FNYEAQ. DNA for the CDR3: TGTGCCAGCAGTCCCGGGACAGGGGCCTACGAGCAGTACTTC. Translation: CASSPGTGAYEQYF.

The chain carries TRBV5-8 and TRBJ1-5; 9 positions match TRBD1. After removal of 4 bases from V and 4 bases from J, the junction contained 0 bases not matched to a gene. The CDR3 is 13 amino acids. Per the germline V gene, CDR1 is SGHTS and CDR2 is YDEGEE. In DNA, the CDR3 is TGTGCCAGCAGCGGGACAGGGAATCAGCCCCAGCATTTT. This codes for CASSGTGNQPQHF.

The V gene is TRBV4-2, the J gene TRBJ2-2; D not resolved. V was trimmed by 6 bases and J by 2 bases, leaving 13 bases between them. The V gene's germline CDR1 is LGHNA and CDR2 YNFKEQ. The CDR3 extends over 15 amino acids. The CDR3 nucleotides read TGTGCCAGCAGATTCTCACATTTAAACACCGGGGAGCTGTTTTTT. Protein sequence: CASRFSHLNTGELFF.

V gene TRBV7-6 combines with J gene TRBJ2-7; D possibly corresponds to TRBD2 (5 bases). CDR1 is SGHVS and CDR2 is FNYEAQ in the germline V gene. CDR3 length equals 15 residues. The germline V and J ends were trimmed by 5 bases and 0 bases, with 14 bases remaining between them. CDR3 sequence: CASSRTAGGSYEQYF. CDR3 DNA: TGTGCCAGCAGCCGTACTGCGGGTGGCTCCTACGAGCAGTACTTC.